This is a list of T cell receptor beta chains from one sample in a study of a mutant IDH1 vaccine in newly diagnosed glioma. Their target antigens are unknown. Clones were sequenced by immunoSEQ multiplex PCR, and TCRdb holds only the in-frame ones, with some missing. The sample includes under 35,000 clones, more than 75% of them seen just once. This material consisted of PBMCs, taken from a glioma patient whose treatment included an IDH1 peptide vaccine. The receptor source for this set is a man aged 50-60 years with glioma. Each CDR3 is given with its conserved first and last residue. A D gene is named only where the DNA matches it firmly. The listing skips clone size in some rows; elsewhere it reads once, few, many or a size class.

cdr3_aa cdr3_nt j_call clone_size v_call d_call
CASSLVGDTTEAFF TGTGCCAGCAGCTTAGTTGGGGACACCACTGAAGCTTTCTTT TRBJ1-1 once TRBV7-9 .
CASSRQGNTEAFF TGCGCCAGCAGCCGCCAGGGGAACACTGAAGCTTTCTTT TRBJ1-1 . TRBV4-3 .
CASTGYHGELFF TGTGCCAGCACCGGGTATCACGGGGAGCTGTTTTTT TRBJ2-2 . TRBV6-6 .
CASSQGLATLSDTQYF TGCGCCAGCAGCCAAGGACTAGCGACCCTCTCAGATACGCAGTATTTT TRBJ2-3 once TRBV4-3 TRBD2
CATSRQGVLFF TGTGCCACCAGCAGGCAGGGGGTTTTGTTCTTC TRBJ2-1 . TRBV15 TRBD1
CASSWTSDRLWEAFF TGTGCCAGCAGTTGGACCTCCGACAGGTTATGGGAAGCTTTCTTT TRBJ1-1 . TRBV6-5 .
CASSSTGGTDTQYF TGCGCCAGCAGCTCCACTGGGGGCACAGATACGCAGTATTTT TRBJ2-3 once TRBV5-1 .
CASNPQGGNSPLHF TGTGCCAGCAACCCACAGGGGGGCAATTCACCCCTCCACTTT TRBJ1-6 . TRBV6-6 TRBD1
CASSIAGVEAFF TGTGCCAGTAGTATTGCAGGGGTTGAAGCTTTCTTT TRBJ1-1 . TRBV19 .
CASTGGLEAFF TGTGCCAGCACTGGGGGGTTAGAAGCTTTCTTT TRBJ1-1 medium-sized TRBV6-6 .
CASQPGTARGTQYF TGTGCCAGCCAGCCCGGGACAGCGCGTGGTACGCAGTATTTT TRBJ2-3 . TRBV18 TRBD1
CASTPTGDYGYTF TGTGCCAGCACACCGACAGGGGACTATGGCTACACCTTC TRBJ1-2 few TRBV7-2 TRBD1
CASSENIQYF TGTGCCAGCTCAGAAAACATTCAGTACTTC TRBJ2-4 . TRBV6-1 .
CASSQVGTGRLYGYTF TGCGCCAGCAGCCAAGTTGGGACAGGACGACTCTATGGCTACACCTTC TRBJ1-2 . TRBV4-1 TRBD1
CASSMIDSSYNEQFF TGTGCCAGTAGTATGATAGACAGCTCCTACAATGAGCAGTTCTTC TRBJ2-1 few TRBV19 .
CASSPIGLRAFF TGTGCCAGCAGCCCAATAGGTTTGAGAGCTTTCTTT TRBJ1-1 medium-sized TRBV7-9 .
CASLPGQRVGGYTF TGTGCCAGCCTTCCGGGACAGAGGGTCGGTGGCTACACCTTC TRBJ1-2 few TRBV28 TRBD1
CASRSGLAGEETQYF TGTGCCAGCAGATCGGGACTAGCGGGGGAAGAGACCCAGTACTTC TRBJ2-5 few TRBV2 TRBD2
CASSPDRDSGNTIYF TGTGCCAGCTCACCCGACCGGGACTCTGGAAACACCATATATTTT TRBJ1-3 . TRBV18 .
CASGQGGYTF TGTGCTAGCGGACAGGGTGGCTACACCTTC TRBJ1-2 . TRBV2 TRBD1
CAISEGLTGLGYTF TGTGCCATCAGTGAGGGCTTGACAGGGTTGGGCTACACCTTC TRBJ1-2 . TRBV10-3 TRBD1
CAISDGSGGNIQYF TGTGCCATCAGTGATGGGTCGGGGGGAAACATTCAGTACTTC TRBJ2-4 . TRBV10-3 TRBD2
CASRQGSNQPQHF TGTGCCAGCAGACAGGGTAGCAATCAGCCCCAGCATTTT TRBJ1-5 . TRBV16 .
CASSLGAGADTIYF TGCGCCAGCAGCTTGGGGGCAGGGGCGGACACCATATATTTT TRBJ1-3 . TRBV5-1 .
CASSLQRTGELFF TGTGCCAGCAGCCTCCAAAGAACCGGGGAGCTGTTTTTT TRBJ2-2 few TRBV9 .
CASSMTGNTEAFF TGTGCCAGCAGCATGACAGGGAACACTGAAGCTTTCTTT TRBJ1-1 . TRBV11-2 .
CASSLVAESNTEAFF TGTGCCAGCAGCTTAGTTGCCGAGTCTAACACTGAAGCTTTCTTT TRBJ1-1 . TRBV7-6 .
CASRTDLGRPYGYTF TGCGCCAGCAGGACAGATCTTGGGCGTCCCTATGGCTACACCTTC TRBJ1-2 . TRBV5-1 .
CSVLTQHNEQFF TGCAGCGTACTAACACAGCACAATGAGCAGTTCTTC TRBJ2-1 . TRBV29-1 .
CATSRDNAGKHSPLHF TGTGCCACCAGCAGAGATAATGCGGGGAAGCATTCACCCCTCCACTTT TRBJ1-6 . TRBV15 .
CASSQGMGARNTIYF TGTGCCAGCAGCCAAGGTATGGGGGCAAGAAACACCATATATTTT TRBJ1-3 . TRBV4-2 .
CAWSVYRDGYTF TGTGCCTGGAGTGTATACAGGGATGGCTACACCTTC TRBJ1-2 . TRBV30 .
CASSPLAGGFFEQYF TGTGCCAGCAGCCCCCTAGCGGGGGGATTCTTCGAGCAGTACTTC TRBJ2-7 . TRBV7-2 TRBD2
CASSLDTGRTFF TGTGCCAGCAGCTTAGATACAGGGAGAACTTTCTTT TRBJ1-1 . TRBV7-6 .
CASSFLGGRADTQYF TGTGCCAGCAGCTTCCTGGGGGGCCGGGCAGATACGCAGTATTTT TRBJ2-3 few TRBV7-8 .
CASSTDSNQPQHF TGTGCCAGCAGCACCGATAGCAATCAGCCCCAGCATTTT TRBJ1-5 once TRBV27 .
CASSPVTDGSEKLFF TGTGCCAGCTCACCTGTCACGGACGGGAGTGAAAAACTGTTTTTT TRBJ1-4 . TRBV18 .
CASSLGQGTTEAFF TGTGCCAGCAGCTTAGGGCAGGGCACCACTGAAGCTTTCTTT TRBJ1-1 . TRBV11-1 .
CASSTSLNTEAFF TGTGCCAGCAGTACCTCCTTGAACACTGAAGCTTTCTTT TRBJ1-1 . TRBV28 .
CASSLGQDEQYF TGTGCCAGCAGCTTAGGACAGGACGAGCAGTACTTC TRBJ2-7 . TRBV13 .
CASSRSGGAPADTQYF TGTGCCAGCAGTCGGAGCGGGGGGGCTCCCGCTGATACGCAGTATTTT TRBJ2-3 . TRBV7-2 TRBD2
CASSPGLYNEQFF TGTGCCAGCAGCCCCGGGCTTTACAATGAGCAGTTCTTC TRBJ2-1 . TRBV9 .
CASSLEPGQGETQYF TGCGCCAGCAGCTTGGAACCGGGACAGGGGGAGACCCAGTACTTC TRBJ2-5 . TRBV5-1 TRBD1
CASSRTIGANVLTF TGCGCCAGCAGCCGGACAATTGGGGCCAACGTCCTGACTTTC TRBJ2-6 . TRBV4-3 .
CASSLGGTDTQYF TGTGCCAGCAGCTTGGGGGGGACAGATACGCAGTATTTT TRBJ2-3 . TRBV5-8 .